The 22 T cell receptor beta chains below all came from one sample that was sequenced in a study of early T cells in non-severe SARS-CoV-2 infection. From the 5' RACE reads, TCRdb called clonotypes with MiXCR, one entry per CDR3 protein. Of 55,000 to 70,000 distinct CDR3 sequences in the sample, around an eighth were seen once. The sample was whole blood. The source of these receptors is an adult who was a healthcare worker with PCR-confirmed SARS-CoV-2 infection or an uninfected control (not recorded which).

This clonotype was detected a few times. The CDR3 reads CASSPLSSLGYNEQFF. Written as DNA, the CDR3 is TGTGCCAGCTCACCACTATCCAGTCTGGGGTACAATGAGCAGTTCTTC. This sequence joins TRBV18 and TRBJ2-1, with no clear D. The CDR3 is 16 amino acids. V shed 1 base and J shed 4 bases, with 14 bases lying between them. Germline V gene sequence: CDR1 KGHSH, CDR2 LQKENI. Full variable domain (rest looked up from reference TRBV18 and TRBJ2-1): NAGVMQNPRHLVRRRGQEARLRCSPMKGHSHVYWYRQLPEEGLKFMVYLQKENIIDESGMPKERFSAEFPKEGPSILRIQQVVRGDSAAYFCASSPLSSLGYNEQFFGPGTRLTVL.

The sample holds a few counts of this clonotype. The chain has TRBV6-1 and TRBJ2-7, with D perhaps matching TRBD2 (5 bases). The V and J ends lost 6 bases and 3 bases respectively, with 12 bases between them. Germline V gene data show CDR1 as MNHNS and CDR2 as SASEGT. The CDR3 is 13 amino acids. CDR3: CASSREFSYEQYF. CDR3 coding DNA: TGTGCCAGCAGCCGGGAATTCAGCTACGAGCAGTACTTC.

Here the CDR3 reads CATSRVQSYQETQYF. In nucleotides, the CDR3 is TGTGCCACCAGCAGAGTACAGAGTTACCAAGAGACCCAGTACTTC. The chain carries TRBV15 and TRBJ2-5, with no clear D. The CDR3 is 15 residues long. V was pared by 1 base and J by 0 bases, with 9 bases between. CDR1 and CDR2 from the germline V gene are LNHNV and YYDKDF (reference sequence).

The gene calls are TRBV7-2 and TRBJ2-7, with 7 positions matching TRBD2. V lost 1 base and J lost 6; bases outside the gene matches: 0. The germline gives CDR1 SGHTA, CDR2 FQGNSA. The CDR3 is 12 residues long. This CDR3 is CASSLGGGEQYF. CDR3 nucleotides: TGTGCCAGCAGCTTAGGCGGGGGCGAGCAGTACTTC.

A few counts support this clonotype. CDR3 loop: CAWSFGGGQPQHF. The CDR3 DNA reads as TGTGCCTGGAGTTTTGGGGGGGGACAGCCCCAGCATTTT. The V and J genes are TRBV30 and TRBJ1-5, with D maybe TRBD1 (5 bases). The CDR3 runs 13 residues. Germline CDR1 and CDR2: GTSNPN and SVGIG (reference sequence). The V and J ends lost 2 bases and 7 bases respectively, with 12 bases between them.

A few counts support this clonotype. CDR3 in amino acids: CASSLYATTGRTEAFF. CDR3 nucleotide sequence: TGTGCCAGCAGTTTATATGCCACCACAGGACGCACTGAAGCTTTCTTT. V usage is TRBV6-5 and J usage is TRBJ1-1; TRBD1 is a possible D gene (5 bases). Germline V gene sequence: CDR1 MNHEY, CDR2 SVGAGI. V gave up 4 bases and J gave up 4 bases, with 19 bases separating them. The CDR3 has 16 amino acids.

The V call is TRBV15, the J call TRBJ2-1; D call uncertain. This CDR3 is 13 amino acids long. CDR1 LNHNV and CDR2 YYDKDF come from the germline V gene (reference sequence). Trimming removed 1 base from V and 9 bases from J, with 10 bases in between. The DNA of the CDR3 is TGTGCCACCAGCAGAGCTCTAGACGCTGAGCAGTTCTTC. Its protein is CATSRALDAEQFF.

This clonotype was picked up many times. The gene calls are TRBV12-3 or TRBV12-4 and TRBJ1-4; TRBD1 matches at 12 bases. V shed 3 bases and J 8 bases; nucleotides not matched to a gene: 1. The CDR3 spans 14 residues. The CDR3 DNA reads as TGTGCCAGCAGTTTCGGGACAGGGGGCGAAAAACTGTTTTTT. This encodes CASSFGTGGEKLFF.

The chain carries TRBV7-2 and TRBJ2-7; D unclear. CDR3 size: 14 residues. Germline V gene lookup returns CDR1 SGHTA and CDR2 FQGNSA. Trimming took off 1 base at V and 1 base at J, with 8 bases between the two ends. DNA for the CDR3: TGTGCCAGCAGCTTAGGAGTGGGTTCCTACGAGCAGTACTTC. The encoded protein is CASSLGVGSYEQYF. Variable domain in full (rest from reference TRBV7-2 and TRBJ2-7): GAGVSQSPSNKVTEKGKDVELRCDPISGHTALYWYRQSLGQGLEFLIYFQGNSAPDKSGLPSDRFSAERTGGSVSTLTIQRTQQEDSAVYLCASSLGVGSYEQYFGPGTRLTVT.

The chain couples TRBV28 to TRBJ2-7; 7 positions match TRBD1. CDR1 and CDR2 (germline): MDHEN, SYDVKM. The CDR3 runs 13 residues. The V and J ends lost 6 bases and 3 bases, in that order; junction bases with no gene match: 5. CDR3 in DNA: TGTGCCAGCAGAGAGACAGGGAACTACGAGCAGTACTTC. It codes for CASRETGNYEQYF.

This clonotype was seen more than once but under ten times. The chain employs TRBV20-1 and TRBJ2-1; 8 nucleotides match TRBD2. Germline V lookup: CDR1 DFQATT, CDR2 SNEGSKA (reference sequence). Unmatched junction bases numbered 4, after V lost 0 bases and J lost 6 bases. The CDR3 has 14 amino acids. The CDR3 nucleotides are TGCAGTGCTAGAGACGGGAGGGACTTCAATGAGCAGTTCTTC. Translating it yields CSARDGRDFNEQFF.

This clonotype was seen a handful of times. The chain uses TRBV20-1 and TRBJ2-1; 7 bases are a match to TRBD2. CDR1 is DFQATT, CDR2 SNEGSKA, per germline (reference sequence). The CDR3 runs 14 residues. With V trimmed by 6 bases and J by 6 bases, 11 bases remained unmatched. The CDR3 region is CSASGGLGANEQFF. The CDR3 bases are TGCAGTGCCAGCGGAGGACTAGGCGCCAATGAGCAGTTCTTC.

The chain joins TRBV6-5 to TRBJ2-2, with a weak D call TRBD1 (6 bases). Trimming cost V 6 bases and J 7 bases, with 15 bases left between them. This CDR3 contains 14 residues. Germline V gene sequence: CDR1 MNHEY, CDR2 SVGAGI. CDR3 coding DNA: TGTGCCAGCAGAAATCCGACAGGAGTCGGGGAGCTGTTTTTT. It translates to CASRNPTGVGELFF.

This clonotype has just a few counts. The chain has TRBV29-1 and TRBJ1-4, with D possibly matching TRBD1 (5 bases). The CDR3 has 15 residues. The germline V gene encodes CDR1 SQVTM and CDR2 ANQGSEA. The V end was cut by 6 bases, the J end by 4 bases, with 18 bases between. This chain's CDR3 is CSVALLGLDNEKLFF. CDR3 sequence (DNA): TGCAGCGTGGCCCTCCTGGGGCTTGATAATGAAAAACTGTTTTTT.

This chain uses TRBV7-2 with TRBJ2-1, with D perhaps given as TRBD1 or TRBD2 (6 bases each). V lost 2 bases, J lost 2 bases, and 7 bases lay in between. CDR3 size: 14 residues. Germline V lookup: CDR1 SGHTA, CDR2 FQGNSA. The CDR3 is CASSLRGAYNEQFF. The DNA of the CDR3 is TGTGCCAGCAGCTTAAGGGGGGCCTACAATGAGCAGTTCTTC.

The CDR3 spells CASSQGTGELFF. The CDR3 DNA is TGTGCCAGCAGTCAGGGTACCGGGGAGCTGTTTTTT. The chain couples TRBV7-9 to TRBJ2-2; a possible D gene is TRBD1 (5 bases). V was pared by 6 bases and J by 5 bases, with 7 bases between. CDR1 is SEHNR, CDR2 FQNEAQ, per germline (reference sequence). The CDR3 is 12 amino acids.

This clonotype has a count of ten or more. The J gene is TRBJ1-5, the V gene TRBV5-5, with D hard to call. Trimming removed 3 bases from V and 6 bases from J, with 10 bases in between. CDR1 and CDR2 (germline): SGHKS, YYEKEE (reference sequence). CDR3 length equals 13 residues. The CDR3 loop reads CASSWGWGQPQHF. DNA of the CDR3: TGTGCCAGCAGCTGGGGTTGGGGTCAGCCCCAGCATTTT.

This clonotype has more than one count but fewer than ten. This chain uses TRBV29-1 with TRBJ2-7; 9 positions match TRBD1. The CDR3 consists of 12 residues. The V gene end was trimmed by 6 bases and the J gene end by 7 bases; junction bases not matched to a gene: 7. Germline CDR1 SQVTM, CDR2 ANQGSEA. CDR3 region: CSVEQGAEEQYF. Written as DNA, the CDR3 is TGCAGCGTAGAACAGGGGGCTGAAGAGCAGTACTTC.

The V call is TRBV20-1, the J call TRBJ2-3, with D perhaps TRBD2 (5 bases). Germline CDR1 and CDR2: DFQATT and SNEGSKA (reference sequence). Trimming removed 3 bases at V and 5 bases at J, with 15 bases between. There are 14 residues in the CDR3. CDR3 sequence (DNA): TGCAGTGCTAGCCTTGGTGGGAGCGGAGATACGCAGTATTTT. Protein product: CSASLGGSGDTQYF.

This clonotype appeared a few times. The chain employs TRBV15 and TRBJ2-7, with no clear D. The CDR3 is 14 amino acids. Trimming removed 2 bases from V and 3 bases from J, with 11 bases in between. Germline V gives CDR1 LNHNV, CDR2 YYDKDF (reference sequence). As DNA, the CDR3 is TGTGCCACCAGCAGACCAGGTCTGTACTACGAGCAGTACTTC. Translated: CATSRPGLYYEQYF.

The chain links TRBV10-2 to TRBJ2-5, with 9 bases matching TRBD2. Germline CDR1 WSHSY, CDR2 SAAADI. The CDR3 totals 14 residues. V lost 10 bases, J lost 2 bases, and 8 bases stayed unmatched. The CDR3 loop is CANRVAGAQETQYF. The CDR3 DNA follows: TGCGCCAACAGAGTAGCGGGGGCACAAGAGACCCAGTACTTC.

The rearrangement uses TRBV9 and TRBJ2-7; 7 positions agree with TRBD2. J gave up 2 bases and V 0 bases, and 2 bases lay outside the gene matches. The germline gives CDR1 SGDLS, CDR2 YYNGEE. The CDR3 runs 14 residues. The CDR3 DNA is TGTGCCAGCAGCGTAGTAGCGGGTACCTACGAGCAGTACTTC. Translation gives CASSVVAGTYEQYF.